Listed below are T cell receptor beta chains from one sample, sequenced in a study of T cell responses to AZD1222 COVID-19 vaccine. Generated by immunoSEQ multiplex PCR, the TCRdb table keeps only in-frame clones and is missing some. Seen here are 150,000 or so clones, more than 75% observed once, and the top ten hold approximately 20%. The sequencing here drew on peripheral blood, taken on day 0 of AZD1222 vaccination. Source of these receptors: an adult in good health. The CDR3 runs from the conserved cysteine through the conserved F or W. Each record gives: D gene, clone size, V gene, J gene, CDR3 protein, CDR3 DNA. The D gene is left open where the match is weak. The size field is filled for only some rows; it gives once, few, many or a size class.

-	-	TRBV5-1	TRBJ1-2	CASSTSGVSNYGYTF	TGCGCCAGCAGTACGTCCGGCGTATCTAACTATGGCTACACCTTC
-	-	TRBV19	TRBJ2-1	CASIGDTYNEQFF	TGTGCCAGTATCGGGGACACCTACAATGAGCAGTTCTTC
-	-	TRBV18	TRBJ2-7	CASSPGSRYEQYF	TGTGCCAGCTCACCAGGGTCGCGCTACGAGCAGTACTTC
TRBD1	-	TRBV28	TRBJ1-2	CASSGGTGFGIHGYTF	TGTGCCAGCAGTGGGGGGACAGGGTTCGGCATCCATGGCTACACCTTC
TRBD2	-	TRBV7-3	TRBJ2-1	CASSRSSGGDNEQFF	TGTGCCAGCAGCAGATCTAGCGGGGGGGACAATGAGCAGTTCTTC
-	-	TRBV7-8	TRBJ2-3	CASSFRAGGTDTQYF	TGTGCCAGCAGCTTCAGGGCGGGTGGCACAGATACGCAGTATTTT
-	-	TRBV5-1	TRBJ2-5	CASTNKGIQETQYF	TGCGCCAGCACCAACAAGGGAATTCAAGAGACCCAGTACTTC
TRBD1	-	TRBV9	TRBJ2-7	CASSGSLGTVPYEQYF	TGTGCCAGCAGCGGGTCCCTTGGGACAGTTCCCTACGAGCAGTACTTC
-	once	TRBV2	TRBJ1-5	CASSYFQGRGSNQPQHF	TGTGCCAGCAGTTATTTCCAGGGGAGAGGAAGCAATCAGCCCCAGCATTTT
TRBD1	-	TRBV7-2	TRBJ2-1	CASSPRQGARDEQFF	TGTGCCAGCAGCCCAAGACAGGGGGCGCGAGATGAGCAGTTCTTC
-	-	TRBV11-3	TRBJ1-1	CASSPRRDTEAFF	TGTGCCAGCAGCCCCCGGAGGGACACTGAAGCTTTCTTT
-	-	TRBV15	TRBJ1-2	CATSRDLSGGDHGYTF	TGTGCCACCAGCAGAGATCTCTCGGGGGGAGACCACGGCTACACCTTC
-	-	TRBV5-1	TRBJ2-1	CASTEESSYNEQFF	TGCGCCAGCACTGAGGAGAGTTCCTACAATGAGCAGTTCTTC
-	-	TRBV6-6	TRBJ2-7	CASSSMTGQFYEQYF	TGTGCCAGCAGTTCCATGACAGGACAGTTCTACGAGCAGTACTTC
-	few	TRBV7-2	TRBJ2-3	CASSPQFGSTDTQYF	TGTGCCAGCAGCCCCCAGTTTGGTAGCACAGATACGCAGTATTTT
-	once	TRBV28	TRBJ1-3	CASNEWGASSGNTIYF	TGTGCCAGCAATGAATGGGGGGCGAGCTCTGGAAACACCATATATTTT
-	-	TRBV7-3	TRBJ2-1	CASSFDKTLYNEQFF	TGTGCCAGCAGCTTTGACAAGACCCTCTACAATGAGCAGTTCTTC
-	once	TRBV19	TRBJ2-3	CASSNQRLSTDTQYF	TGTGCCAGTAGTAACCAACGTCTTTCCACAGATACGCAGTATTTT
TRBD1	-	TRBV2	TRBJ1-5	CASRKTGAGYNQPQHF	TGTGCCAGCAGGAAGACAGGGGCGGGTTACAATCAGCCCCAGCATTTT
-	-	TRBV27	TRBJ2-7	CASTFWGNGEQYF	TGTGCCAGCACCTTTTGGGGGAATGGCGAGCAGTACTTC
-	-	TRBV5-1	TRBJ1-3	CASSSTTGGNTIYF	TGCGCCAGCAGCTCAACGACGGGAGGAAACACCATATATTTT
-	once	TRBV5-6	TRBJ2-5	CASSLPGKTLQETQYF	TGTGCCAGCAGCCTACCCGGGAAAACACTTCAAGAGACCCAGTACTTC
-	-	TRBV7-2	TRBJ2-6	CASSLDGSGANVLTF	TGTGCCAGCAGCCTAGACGGCTCTGGGGCCAACGTCCTGACTTTC
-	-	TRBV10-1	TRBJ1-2	CASSGPGGYGYTF	TGCGCCAGCTCGGGGCCGGGGGGCTATGGCTACACCTTC
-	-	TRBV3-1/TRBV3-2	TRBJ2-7	CASSGYGGISYEQYF	TGTGCCAGCAGCGGCTATGGGGGGATCTCCTACGAGCAGTACTTC
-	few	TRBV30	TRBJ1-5	CAWTSGDQPQHF	TGTGCCTGGACATCGGGCGATCAGCCCCAGCATTTT
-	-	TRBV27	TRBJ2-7	CASSLRVREQYF	TGTGCCAGCAGTTTAAGGGTTAGGGAGCAGTACTTC
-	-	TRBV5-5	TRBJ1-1	CASSLGSLNTEAFF	TGTGCCAGCAGCTTAGGCAGCCTAAACACTGAAGCTTTCTTT
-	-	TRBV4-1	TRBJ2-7	CASSQDRGPYEQYF	TGCGCCAGCAGCCAAGACAGGGGTCCCTACGAGCAGTACTTC
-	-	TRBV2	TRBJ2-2	CASRQGGKNTGELFF	TGTGCCAGCAGACAGGGCGGGAAGAACACCGGGGAGCTGTTTTTT
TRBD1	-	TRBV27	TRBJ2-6	CASSPAGQGASSGANVLTF	TGTGCCAGCAGTCCCGCTGGGCAGGGGGCCTCCTCTGGGGCCAACGTCCTGACTTTC
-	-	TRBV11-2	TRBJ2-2	CASSPRQAGELFF	TGTGCCAGCAGCCCCAGACAGGCCGGGGAGCTGTTTTTT
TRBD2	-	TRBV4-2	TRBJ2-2	CASSPLVRGGTGELFF	TGTGCCAGCAGCCCCCTGGTGCGGGGGGGAACCGGGGAGCTGTTTTTT
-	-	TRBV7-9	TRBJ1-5	CASSLDSVERPQHF	TGTGCCAGCAGCTTAGATTCGGTGGAGCGGCCCCAGCATTTT
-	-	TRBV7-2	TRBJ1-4	CASSPLHISNEKLFF	TGTGCCAGCAGCCCACTCCACATAAGCAATGAAAAACTGTTTTTT
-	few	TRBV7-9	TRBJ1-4	CASSPMMGGTNEKLFF	TGTGCCAGCAGCCCAATGATGGGGGGGACTAATGAAAAACTGTTTTTT
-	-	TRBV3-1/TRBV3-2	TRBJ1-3	CASSQRGNTIYF	TGTGCCAGCAGCCAACGGGGAAACACCATATATTTT
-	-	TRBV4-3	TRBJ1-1	CASSLEPNTEAFF	TGCGCCAGCAGCCTAGAACCGAACACTGAAGCTTTCTTT
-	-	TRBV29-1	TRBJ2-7	CSVDLPSGTSYEQYF	TGCAGCGTCGACCTTCCGAGCGGAACCTCCTACGAGCAGTACTTC
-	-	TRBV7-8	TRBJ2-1	CASSLDTGNEQFF	TGTGCCAGCAGCTTAGATACCGGGAATGAGCAGTTCTTC
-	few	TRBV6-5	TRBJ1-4	CASSSRGLNEKLFF	TGTGCCAGCAGTTCTAGGGGTCTCAATGAAAAACTGTTTTTT
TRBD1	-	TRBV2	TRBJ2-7	CASSHPGGEQYF	TGTGCCAGCAGTCACCCAGGGGGCGAGCAGTACTTC
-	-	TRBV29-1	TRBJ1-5	CSVAAQGGNQPQHF	TGCAGCGTCGCCGCCCAGGGAGGCAATCAGCCCCAGCATTTT
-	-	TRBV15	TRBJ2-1	CATSRDPTRTSYNEQFF	TGTGCCACCAGCAGAGATCCAACTAGGACCAGCTACAATGAGCAGTTCTTC
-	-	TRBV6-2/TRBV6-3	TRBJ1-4	CASSYQHNEKLFF	TGTGCCAGCAGTTACCAGCATAATGAAAAACTGTTTTTT
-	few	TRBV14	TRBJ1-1	CASSQELNTEAFF	TGTGCCAGCAGCCAAGAGTTGAACACTGAAGCTTTCTTT
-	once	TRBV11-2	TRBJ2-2	CASSYNRGYGTGELFF	TGTGCCAGCAGTTACAATAGAGGATATGGGACCGGGGAGCTGTTTTTT
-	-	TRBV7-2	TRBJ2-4	CASRHYEGIQYF	TGTGCCAGCAGACATTATGAGGGCATTCAGTACTTC
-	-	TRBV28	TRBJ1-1	CASSLFHNAAEAFF	TGTGCCAGCAGTTTATTCCACAACGCCGCTGAAGCTTTCTTT
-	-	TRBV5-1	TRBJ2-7	CASSLEEGPYEQYF	TGCGCCAGCAGCTTGGAGGAGGGGCCCTACGAGCAGTACTTC
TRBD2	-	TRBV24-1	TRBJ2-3	CATGGTGTRRSGETDTQYF	TGTGCCACCGGGGGTACCGGGACTAGAAGGTCGGGAGAGACAGATACGCAGTATTTT
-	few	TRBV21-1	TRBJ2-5	CASRLTAGWGETQYF	TGTGCCAGCAGACTGACGGCGGGGTGGGGAGAGACCCAGTACTTC
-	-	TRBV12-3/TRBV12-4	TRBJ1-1	CASSLRFTEAFF	TGTGCCAGCAGTTTGCGGTTCACTGAAGCTTTCTTT